The 29 T cell receptor beta chains below come from one sample, sequenced in a study of T-cell memory formation after mild COVID-19. One entry per CDR3 protein, called by TCRdb with MiXCR from the 5' RACE reads. The sample comprises about 340,000 distinct CDR3 sequences, about 15% of which are singletons, and 20% to 25% rests with the top ten. The sample consisted of PBMCs or a T cell subset sorted from them (not recorded which). These TCRs come from a man younger than 30 who had mild COVID-19 (a few samples of this study predate the infection). Cell type and time point are not known.

CDR3: CASSLSGRGGARETQYF. CDR3 DNA: TGTGCCAGCAGTTTATCCGGGCGTGGGGGGGCCAGAGAGACCCAGTACTTC. The gene calls are TRBV27 and TRBJ2-5; D may be TRBD2 (7 bases). Germline V CDR1 and CDR2: MNHEY, SMNVEV (reference sequence). The germline V and J ends were trimmed by 0 bases and 4 bases, with 18 bases remaining between them. This CDR3 is built from 17 residues.

The chain links TRBV4-3 to TRBJ2-3, with TRBD2 identical over 8 bases. CDR3 length equals 16 residues. J gave up 0 bases and V 2 bases, and 4 bases lay outside the gene matches. The germline CDR1 and CDR2 sequences are LGHNA and YSLEER. The CDR3 protein is CASSQNRGGSTDTQYF. The CDR3, as DNA: TGCGCCAGCAGCCAAAACCGGGGGGGTAGCACAGATACGCAGTATTTT.

The chain has TRBV19 and TRBJ1-5; maybe TRBD1 (5 bases). The germline CDR1 and CDR2 sequences are LNHDA and SQIVND (reference sequence). V was cut by 7 bases and J by 2 bases, with 9 bases left in between. The CDR3 sequence is 13 residues long. DNA of the CDR3: TGTGCCAGTACCGGGACGGGCAATCAGCCCCAGCATTTT. Translation gives CASTGTGNQPQHF. The full variable domain, rest sourced from reference TRBV19 and TRBJ1-5, is DGGITQSPKYLFRKEGQNVTLSCEQNLNHDAMYWYRQDPGQGLRLIYYSQIVNDFQKGDIAEGYSVSREKKESFPLTVTSAQKNPTAFYLCASTGTGNQPQHFGDGTRLSIL.

This clonotype was seen a few times. The V gene is TRBV6-5, the J gene TRBJ1-5; no reliable D call. V lost 8 bases and J lost 1, with 18 bases in between. Germline V gene sequence: CDR1 MNHEY, CDR2 SVGAGI. CDR3 length: 16 amino acids. The CDR3 DNA sequence: TGTGCCAGCGCTCCTCTCACGTTTCGGAGCAATCAGCCCCAGCATTTT. Translation: CASAPLTFRSNQPQHF.

The rearrangement links TRBV5-1 to TRBJ1-2, with D possibly TRBD1 on 5 matching bases. Germline assignment: CDR1 SGHRS and CDR2 YFSETQ. Trimming pared 0 bases from V and 13 bases from J, leaving 22 bases between. This CDR3 comprises 15 residues. The CDR3 protein is CASSLARVQGDFGTF. DNA for the CDR3: TGCGCCAGCAGCTTGGCCCGGGTCCAGGGTGATTTTGGCACCTTC.

This clonotype was observed a handful of times. The CDR3: CAISDPGHTNTEAFF. DNA of the CDR3: TGTGCCATCAGTGACCCTGGACACACGAACACTGAAGCTTTCTTT. The chain carries TRBV10-3 and TRBJ1-1; perhaps TRBD1 as D (5 bases). Germline CDR1 and CDR2: ENHRY and SYGVKD. The CDR3 runs 15 residues. Trimming pared 3 bases from V and 1 base from J, leaving 12 bases between.

This clonotype turned up a few times. V usage is TRBV10-2 and J usage is TRBJ1-1; D not resolved. The CDR3 extends over 12 amino acids. Per the germline V gene, CDR1 is WSHSY and CDR2 is SAAADI. Trimming removed 6 bases from V and 5 bases from J, with 10 bases in between. Here the CDR3 reads CASSPLDTEAFF. The CDR3 bases are TGCGCCAGCAGCCCGTTAGATACTGAAGCTTTCTTT.

This chain's CDR3 is CASSSSRDGGYGYTF. DNA of the CDR3: TGTGCCAGCAGCTCCTCCCGCGACGGCGGCTATGGCTACACCTTC. The gene calls are TRBV11-2 and TRBJ1-2; D not resolved. The germline V gene encodes CDR1 SGHAT and CDR2 FQNNGV. This CDR3 region has 15 residues. Trimming cost V 4 bases and J 4 bases, with 16 bases left between them. The entire variable domain, with the rest obtained from reference TRBV11-2 and TRBJ1-2, is as follows: EAGVAQSPRYKIIEKRQSVAFWCNPISGHATLYWYQQILGQGPKLLIQFQNNGVVDDSQLPKDRFSAERLKGVDSTLKIQPAKLEDSAVYLCASSSSRDGGYGYTFGSGTRLTVV.

This chain joins TRBV7-2 and TRBJ1-2; D gene ambiguous. Germline CDR1 is SGHTA and CDR2 is FQGNSA. V was shortened by 1 base and J by 8 bases, with 11 bases between the two germline ends. The CDR3 is 13 residues long. This CDR3 is CASSLDRRSGYTF. CDR3 coding DNA: TGTGCCAGCAGCTTAGATCGGCGTAGCGGCTACACCTTC.

This clonotype was counted ten times or more. The rearrangement uses TRBV7-6 and TRBJ2-7; 8 bases fit TRBD2. Germline values: CDR1 SGHVS, CDR2 FNYEAQ. This CDR3 is built from 14 residues. J lost 4 bases, V lost 3 bases, and 5 bases had no gene match. The CDR3: CASSLVAGTYEQYF. DNA of the CDR3: TGTGCCAGCAGCTTGGTAGCGGGAACTTACGAGCAGTACTTC.

The rearrangement joins TRBV5-1 to TRBJ1-1; no clear D. This CDR3 comprises 14 residues. Germline values: CDR1 SGHRS, CDR2 YFSETQ. Trimming shortened V by 2 bases and J by 4 bases, and 12 bases separated the two germline ends. The CDR3 nucleotides read TGCGCCAGCAGCTTTCGCTCAGGATCCACTGAAGCTTTCTTT. This sequence encodes CASSFRSGSTEAFF.

In this sample, this clonotype turned up a few times. The rearrangement uses TRBV29-1 and TRBJ2-7, with a tentative D call TRBD1 (5 bases). CDR1 is SQVTM and CDR2 is ANQGSEA in the germline V gene. V dropped 4 bases and J dropped 6 bases, with 7 bases sitting between them. The CDR3 contains 10 residues. CDR3 region: CSVGTIEQYF. DNA for the CDR3: TGCAGCGTTGGGACAATCGAGCAGTACTTC.

This clonotype was seen ten or more times. The chain carries TRBV7-2 and TRBJ2-3; 11 bases are shared with TRBD1. V dropped 5 bases and J dropped 4; count of bases not matched to a gene: 2. Germline CDR1 is SGHTA and CDR2 is FQGNSA. This CDR3 spans 14 amino acids. For the CDR3, the DNA is TGTGCCAGCAGCCGGACAGGGGGCGCAGATACGCAGTATTTT. Its translation: CASSRTGGADTQYF. Based on the CDR3 plus reference TRBV7-2 and TRBJ2-3, the full variable domain is GAGVSQSPSNKVTEKGKDVELRCDPISGHTALYWYRQSLGQGLEFLIYFQGNSAPDKSGLPSDRFSAERTGGSVSTLTIQRTQQEDSAVYLCASSRTGGADTQYFGPGTRLTVL.

The chain recombines TRBV29-1 with TRBJ2-5; D remains unclear. Germline V gives CDR1 SQVTM, CDR2 ANQGSEA. CDR3 length: 12 amino acids. The V end was cut by 3 bases, the J end by 2 bases, with 7 bases between. The chain's CDR3 is CSVDAPQETQYF. CDR3 DNA: TGCAGCGTTGATGCGCCACAAGAGACCCAGTACTTC.

The gene calls are TRBV5-4 and TRBJ2-1, with 8 bases matching TRBD2. This CDR3 region has 18 residues. Germline CDR1 SGHNT, CDR2 YYREEE (reference sequence). After removal of 4 bases from V and 5 bases from J, the junction contained 17 bases not matched to a gene. CDR3 nucleotides: TGTGCCAGCAGCCCGGGAGGGAGGTGGCAGGGAAGGGACAATGAGCAGTTCTTC. Translated, it gives CASSPGGRWQGRDNEQFF. Filled out from reference TRBV5-4 and TRBJ2-1, the complete variable domain reads ETGVTQSPTHLIKTRGQQVTLRCSSQSGHNTVSWYQQALGQGPQFIFQYYREEENGRGNFPPRFSGLQFPNYSSELNVNALELDDSALYLCASSPGGRWQGRDNEQFFGPGTRLTVL.

This clonotype was detected a few times. V is TRBV15 and J is TRBJ1-3; no firm D call. The CDR3 is made up of 17 amino acids. Germline CDR1 and CDR2: LNHNV and YYDKDF (reference sequence). The ends were cut back, 0 bases at V and 0 bases at J, with 12 bases in the middle. The CDR3 nucleotides read TGTGCCACCAGCAGAGATTCGGCACCAGACTCTGGAAACACCATATATTTT. It is translated as CATSRDSAPDSGNTIYF.

The V and J genes are TRBV7-9 and TRBJ2-1, with TRBD1 matching over 8 bases. This CDR3 region has 16 residues. Germline V gene lookup returns CDR1 SEHNR and CDR2 FQNEAQ (reference sequence). With V trimmed by 5 bases and J by 4 bases, 10 bases remained unmatched. The CDR3 here is CASSPGPGQAYNEQFF. CDR3 nucleotides: TGTGCCAGCAGCCCCGGCCCGGGACAGGCTTACAATGAGCAGTTCTTC.

The CDR3: CASSPRQGSDTEAFF. The CDR3 DNA sequence: TGTGCCAGCTCACCTAGACAGGGGAGTGACACTGAAGCTTTCTTT. The rearrangement uses TRBV18 and TRBJ1-1, with 8 bases identical to TRBD1. CDR3 length equals 15 residues. The V gene's germline CDR1 is KGHSH and CDR2 LQKENI. J gave up 3 bases and V 3 bases, and 6 bases lay outside the gene matches.

V and J are TRBV10-3 and TRBJ1-1; no clear D. CDR1 is ENHRY, CDR2 SYGVKD, per germline. This CDR3 has 12 residues. V was trimmed by 4 bases and J by 1 base, leaving 4 bases between them. CDR3 nucleotide sequence: TGTGCCATCAGTGTCTCGAACACTGAAGCTTTCTTT. Translating it yields CAISVSNTEAFF.

The CDR3 is CASSQKRATNEKLFF. The CDR3 DNA is TGCGCCAGCAGCCAAAAAAGGGCAACTAATGAAAAACTGTTTTTT. The chain links TRBV4-3 to TRBJ1-4, with D unresolved. The CDR3 is made up of 15 amino acids. The germline V gene encodes CDR1 LGHNA and CDR2 YSLEER. Trimming pared 2 bases from V and 0 bases from J, leaving 7 bases between.

This clonotype was recorded a few times. The J gene is TRBJ2-1, the V gene TRBV12-3 or TRBV12-4; D uncertain. V was trimmed by 6 bases and J by 1 base, leaving 13 bases between them. This CDR3 spans 15 amino acids. CDR3 loop: CASRYRGNSYNEQFF. The DNA of the CDR3 is TGTGCCAGCAGATACAGAGGAAATTCCTACAATGAGCAGTTCTTC.

The chain links TRBV4-3 to TRBJ2-3; TRBD1 is a possible D gene (7 bases). In germline, CDR1 is LGHNA, CDR2 YSLEER. Trimming took 5 bases from V and 2 from J, leaving 20 bases between them. CDR3 length: 17 amino acids. This CDR3 is CASSYAEGASYTDTQYF. The CDR3 DNA is TGCGCCAGCAGCTACGCGGAGGGGGCGTCCTACACAGATACGCAGTATTTT.

This chain links TRBV29-1 with TRBJ2-1, with D tentatively TRBD2 (6 bases). The CDR3 sequence is 13 residues long. V was shortened by 7 bases and J by 9 bases, with 19 bases between the two germline ends. CDR1 and CDR2 from the germline V gene are SQVTM and ANQGSEA. The CDR3 nucleotides read TGCAGCGGGGGGAAGGAGGGGTTGAGTGAGCAGTTCTTC. The encoded protein is CSGGKEGLSEQFF.

The chain joins TRBV5-6 to TRBJ1-2, with D unclear. The CDR3 runs to 12 residues. CDR1 is SGHDT and CDR2 is YYEEEE in the germline V gene. V lost 5 bases to trimming and J lost 8 bases, with 13 bases between them. The CDR3 DNA is TGTGCCAGCAGTTCTGGATTTACCGGCTACACCTTC. It translates to CASSSGFTGYTF. Together with reference TRBV5-6 and TRBJ1-2, the CDR3 gives the full variable domain: DAGVTQSPTHLIKTRGQQVTLRCSPKSGHDTVSWYQQALGQGPQFIFQYYEEEERQRGNFPDRFSGHQFPNYSSELNVNALLLGDSALYLCASSSGFTGYTFGSGTRLTVV.

This sequence joins TRBV6-2 or TRBV6-3 and TRBJ1-4; D unclear. Germline V gene sequence: CDR1 MNHEY, CDR2 SVGEGT. This CDR3 comprises 14 residues. Trimming took off 7 bases at V and 8 bases at J, with 17 bases between the two ends. The CDR3 DNA reads as TGTGCCAGCACCCCACCCGGAAGAAGGGAAAAACTGTTTTTT. Translated: CASTPPGRREKLFF.

This clonotype has more than one count but fewer than ten. This sequence joins TRBV2 and TRBJ2-1; D is undetermined. The CDR3 has 12 amino acids. Germline V CDR1 and CDR2: SNHLY, FYNNEI. Trimming removed 0 bases at V and 12 bases at J, with 9 bases between. CDR3 in DNA: TGTGCCAGCAGTGAAGCGCAAATGAGGCAGTTCTTC. Translating it yields CASSEAQMRQFF. Drawing the rest from reference TRBV2 and TRBJ2-1, the complete variable domain is EPEVTQTPSHQVTQMGQEVILRCVPISNHLYFYWYRQILGQKVEFLVSFYNNEISEKSEIFDDQFSVERPDGSNFTLKIRSTKLEDSAMYFCASSEAQMRQFFGPGTRLTVL.

This clonotype was seen only a few times. The rearrangement joins TRBV24-1 to TRBJ2-2, with 7 bases that match TRBD1. This CDR3 is built from 15 residues. V shed 3 bases and J 3 bases; nucleotides not matched to a gene: 3. Germline assignment: CDR1 KGHDR and CDR2 SFDVKD. The CDR3 nucleotides are TGTGCCACCAGTGATGGGCAGGGGGACACCGGGGAGCTGTTTTTT. Its protein product is CATSDGQGDTGELFF.

The gene calls are TRBV2 and TRBJ2-7; 8 bases agree with TRBD1. V dropped 2 bases and J dropped 1; count of bases not matched to a gene: 4. The CDR3 has 15 residues. Germline V gives CDR1 SNHLY, CDR2 FYNNEI. The CDR3 loop is CASSERTGISYEQYV. CDR3 coding DNA: TGTGCCAGCAGTGAAAGGACAGGGATATCCTACGAGCAGTACGTC.

This clonotype occurred a few times. This chain links TRBV5-1 with TRBJ2-7; tentative D call: TRBD2 (6 bases). Germline V lookup: CDR1 SGHRS, CDR2 YFSETQ. The ends were cut back, 7 bases at V and 2 bases at J, with 13 bases in the middle. The CDR3 covers 13 residues. CDR3 sequence: CASRSGPTYEQYV. The CDR3 DNA sequence: TGCGCCAGCCGTAGCGGTCCTACCTACGAGCAGTACGTC.